The 9 T cell receptor beta chains given below trace back to one sample, sequenced in a study of T cell responses to AZD1222 COVID-19 vaccine. Sequencing was performed with immunoSEQ multiplex PCR; in TCRdb, only in-frame clones are kept and a portion is missing. The profile shows some 180,000 clones, roughly 90% of them singletons. The starting material was peripheral blood, obtained 28 days after the second AZD1222 dose. All receptors come from an adult who received the AZD1222 COVID-19 vaccine.

This sequence joins TRBV21-1 and TRBJ1-2. TRBV21-1 is flagged as a pseudogene. This CDR3 has 14 amino acids. The CDR3 loop reads CASSTGTANYGYTF. The DNA of the CDR3 is TGTGCCAGCAGCACCGGGACGGCTAACTATGGCTACACCTTC.

This rearrangement joins TRBV7-8 to TRBJ2-7, with TRBD2 identical over 8 bases. Trimming cost V 6 bases and J 1 base; bases outside gene matches: 2. Germline CDR1 reads SGHVS; CDR2 reads FQNEAQ. The length of the CDR3 is 13 residues. CDR3 in DNA: TGTGCCAGCAGATCGGGAGGGTCCTACGAGCAGTACTTC. Amino acid sequence: CASRSGGSYEQYF.

The rearrangement uses TRBV30 and TRBJ1-3; a weak D match, TRBD1 (5 bases). V was trimmed by 2 bases and J by 4 bases, leaving 12 bases between them. The CDR3 contains 14 residues. Germline V gene sequence: CDR1 GTSNPN, CDR2 SVGIG (reference sequence). Here the CDR3 DNA reads TGTGCCTGGAGTCTCCGCCGGGGGGGAAACACCATATATTTT. Its translation is CAWSLRRGGNTIYF.

The chain uses TRBV27 and TRBJ2-7, with 7 bases lining up with TRBD1. Germline values: CDR1 MNHEY, CDR2 SMNVEV (reference sequence). The junction had 3 bases not matched to a gene; V was cut back by 5 bases and J by 2 bases. The CDR3 covers 13 residues. Written as DNA, the CDR3 is TGTGCCAGCAGTCTGGGACAGCCCTACGAGCAGTACTTC. The encoded protein is CASSLGQPYEQYF.

This clone was observed a few times. CDR3 loop: CASSMGQGRTNYGYTF. The DNA of the CDR3 is TGTGCCAGTAGTATGGGACAGGGGCGAACTAACTATGGCTACACCTTC. V and J are TRBV19 and TRBJ1-2; 10 bases map to TRBD1. The CDR3 extends over 16 amino acids. CDR1 is LNHDA and CDR2 is SQIVND in the germline V gene (reference sequence). The V segment lost 3 bases and the J segment 0 bases; nucleotides outside the gene matches: 4.

V and J are TRBV15 and TRBJ1-1; the D is unclear. The CDR3 extends over 16 amino acids. CDR1 is LNHNV and CDR2 is YYDKDF in the germline V gene (reference sequence). Trimming took off 3 bases at V and 5 bases at J, with 19 bases between the two ends. The CDR3 bases are TGTGCCACCAGCAGCGACCTAGTGAGGTGGGATACTGAAGCTTTCTTT. Its translation is CATSSDLVRWDTEAFF.

The chain uses TRBV6-2 or TRBV6-3 and TRBJ2-1; a possible D gene is TRBD1 (5 bases). The CDR3 consists of 17 residues. The V and J ends lost 4 bases and 8 bases respectively, with 24 bases between them. Germline V lookup: CDR1 MNHEY, CDR2 SVGEGT. CDR3 coding DNA: TGTGCCAGCAGTTCAAGTTTGGGGCCCCGGTTTTCGGATGAGCAGTTCTTC. The encoded protein is CASSSSLGPRFSDEQFF.

This rearrangement joins TRBV25-1 to TRBJ2-5, with 10 bases matching TRBD2. This CDR3 contains 14 residues. Trimming cost V 3 bases and J 6 bases; bases outside gene matches: 4. The germline CDR1 and CDR2 sequences are MGHDK and SYGVNS. CDR3 nucleotides: TGTGCCAGCAGTGACACTAGCGGGGTGAAGACCCAGTACTTC. This encodes CASSDTSGVKTQYF.

The rearrangement uses TRBV6-5 and TRBJ1-1; weak D call: TRBD1 (6 bases). Germline V gives CDR1 MNHEY, CDR2 SVGAGI. The V end was cut by 7 bases, the J end by 2 bases, with 14 bases between. CDR3 length: 14 amino acids. The CDR3 sequence: CASTPTGTNTEAFF. The CDR3 DNA follows: TGTGCCAGCACCCCGACAGGTACTAACACTGAAGCTTTCTTT.